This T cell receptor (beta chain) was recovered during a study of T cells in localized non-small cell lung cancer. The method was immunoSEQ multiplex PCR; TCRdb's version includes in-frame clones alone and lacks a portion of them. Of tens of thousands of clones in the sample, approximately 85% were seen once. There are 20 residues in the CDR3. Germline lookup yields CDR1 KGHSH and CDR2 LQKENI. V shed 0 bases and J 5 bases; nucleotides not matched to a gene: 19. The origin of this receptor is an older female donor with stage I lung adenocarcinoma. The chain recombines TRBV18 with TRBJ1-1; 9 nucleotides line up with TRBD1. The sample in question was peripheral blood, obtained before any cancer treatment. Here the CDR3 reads CASSPPIVWTGERMRTEAFF. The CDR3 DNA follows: TGTGCCAGCTCACCACCGATCGTGTGGACAGGGGAGAGAATGAGGACTGAAGCTTTCTTT. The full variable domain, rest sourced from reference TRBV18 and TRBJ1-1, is NAGVMQNPRHLVRRRGQEARLRCSPMKGHSHVYWYRQLPEEGLKFMVYLQKENIIDESGMPKERFSAEFPKEGPSILRIQQVVRGDSAAYFCASSPPIVWTGERMRTEAFFGQGTRLTVV.